A selection of T cell receptor beta chains follows, all from one sample in a study of cytomegalovirus exposure and HLA in healthy donors. TCRdb keeps only in-frame clones here, not all; method: immunoSEQ multiplex PCR. The sample lists about 250,000 clones; under 80% were seen once. Sequencing was performed on PBMCs. These receptor sequences come from a female donor in good health and CMV-seronegative. Both conserved end residues are part of each CDR3. A D gene is named only where the DNA matches it firmly.

>TRBJ2-7|TRBV5-1|-
CASSLGSGNYEQYF
>TRBJ1-3|TRBV6-5|-
CASTPGELGGNTIYF
>TRBJ2-5|TRBV28|TRBD1
CASSGTGVGNQETQYF
>TRBJ2-7|TRBV28|-
CASSFSQGPTQQYF
>TRBJ2-1|TRBV10-1|-
CASSDRREIYNEQFF
>TRBJ2-1|TRBV5-1|TRBD2
CASSLPLAGGMGNEQFF
>TRBJ1-1|TRBV28|-
CASGEGAFF
>TRBJ2-1|TRBV18|-
CASSQGLPWTSYNEQFF
>TRBJ2-1|TRBV9|-
CASSDSRSGTYNEQFF
>TRBJ1-5|TRBV27|TRBD1
CASSSTGTGGVSNQPQNF
>TRBJ2-1|TRBV5-5|TRBD2
CASSLEVASGTSYNEQFF
>TRBJ2-7|TRBV27|-
CASSIHRELSYEQYF
>TRBJ2-7|TRBV19|-
CASSMGAGSYEQYF
>TRBJ2-1|TRBV11-2|-
CASSLDRLALSYNEQFF
>TRBJ1-2|TRBV15|TRBD1
CATSAGTGGSGYTF
>TRBJ1-1|TRBV19|TRBD1
CASRDRENTEAFF
>TRBJ2-7|TRBV7-6|TRBD2
CASSLVLAGGISRNEQYF
>TRBJ1-5|TRBV21-1|-
CASSKRGTGTLGNQPQHF
>TRBJ2-7|TRBV27|-
CASSFGGPPSEQYF
>TRBJ2-3|TRBV15|-
CATSRSGEDTQYF
>TRBJ2-7|TRBV7-3|-
CASSLNGGHEQYF
>TRBJ1-6|TRBV4-2|-
CASSPTRAYNSPLHF
>TRBJ2-2|TRBV7-3|-
CASSLRSRGTGELFF
>TRBJ2-2|TRBV5-6|-
CASSLGLRYTGELFF
>TRBJ2-7|TRBV27|TRBD2
CASSVRLASYEQYF
>TRBJ2-5|TRBV2|-
CASSEMGRVGETQYF
>TRBJ2-3|TRBV5-4|-
CASSLSSRRTDTQYF
>TRBJ1-3|TRBV19|TRBD1
CASSIFSGRGKNPGNTIYF
>TRBJ2-7|TRBV27|TRBD1
CASSTTGSEQYF
>TRBJ1-1|TRBV14|TRBD1
CASSRIQGANTEAFF
>TRBJ1-2|TRBV28|-
CASSSQGRGGYTF
>TRBJ2-7|TRBV18|-
CASSPGAGVFGEQYF
>TRBJ2-2|TRBV28|TRBD1
CASISQGVNTGELFF
>TRBJ2-3|TRBV27|TRBD2
CASRAGGSGRAGDTQYF
>TRBJ2-3|TRBV7-2|-
CASSLAGVADTQYF
>TRBJ1-3|TRBV10-2|TRBD1
CASSESGQGEGNTIYF
>TRBJ2-3|TRBV9|-
CASSGPGTGTDTQYF
>TRBJ2-2|TRBV10-3|TRBD2
CAISESSSGRAGNTGELFF
>TRBJ2-3|TRBV2|-
CASSLLITDTQYF
>TRBJ2-3|TRBV4-1|-
CASSQARDTQYF
>TRBJ1-5|TRBV23-1|TRBD1
CASSHPGTGGHNQPQHF
>TRBJ2-7|TRBV30|TRBD2
CAWSLRGLAGVYEQYF
>TRBJ2-5|TRBV29-1|-
CSSSPGAGGQETQYF